These 11 T cell receptor beta chains were all obtained from the same sample, sequenced in a study of cytomegalovirus exposure and HLA in healthy donors. Primers included in the PCR were 60 Vbeta and 13 Jbeta primers. Assay used: immunoSEQ multiplex PCR; TCRdb lists only in-frame clones, some missing. Seen here are some 120,000 clones, 8.5% to 9% observed once, and the top ten hold around 6.1%. The sequenced sample consisted of PBMCs. All receptors derive from a woman aged 40-49 years in good health and CMV-seropositive.

V and J are TRBV2 and TRBJ2-7; D is uncertain. This CDR3 is 13 amino acids long. Per the germline V gene, CDR1 is SNHLY and CDR2 is FYNNEI. V lost 1 base to trimming and J lost 2 bases, with 6 bases between them. The CDR3 coding sequence is TGTGCCAGCAGTGAAGACAGAGCCTACGAGCAGTACTTC. This codes for CASSEDRAYEQYF.

A few counts support this clone. This chain joins TRBV29-1 and TRBJ1-2; no reliable D call. Germline V gene lookup returns CDR1 SQVTM and CDR2 ANQGSEA. V dropped 2 bases and J dropped 2 bases, with 12 bases sitting between them. CDR3 length equals 14 residues. The CDR3 region has the DNA TGCAGCGTTGAACTTCCGACATTCAACTATGGCTACACCTTC. This encodes CSVELPTFNYGYTF.

The chain recombines TRBV5-1 with TRBJ2-2; D is unresolved. CDR1 and CDR2 (germline): SGHRS, YFSETQ. The CDR3 extends over 14 amino acids. With 2 bases removed from V and 4 bases from J, the gap between germline ends came to 9 bases. CDR3 DNA: TGCGCCAGCAGCTTTACGGGTAGCACCGGGGAGCTGTTTTTT. It codes for CASSFTGSTGELFF.

As concerns this clone: In the same sample, other DNA sequences code for this CDR3. As DNA, the CDR3 is TGTGCCAGCAGTTTCCGGAGGAATCAGCCCCAGCATTTT. Protein sequence: CASSFRRNQPQHF. The chain couples TRBV27 to TRBJ1-5, with D unresolved. V gave up 3 bases and J gave up 4 bases, with 7 bases separating them. This CDR3 contains 13 residues. Germline V CDR1 and CDR2: MNHEY, SMNVEV (reference sequence).

The chain uses TRBV18 and TRBJ1-6; TRBD1 matches 8 bases. The CDR3 is 14 residues long. The germline gives CDR1 KGHSH, CDR2 LQKENI. Trimming at V came to 5 bases and at J to 6 bases, leaving 3 bases not matched to a gene. This CDR3 is CASSWDRSNSPLHF. CDR3 bases: TGTGCCAGCTCATGGGACAGGAGTAATTCACCCCTCCACTTT.

This clone has more than one count but fewer than ten. In nucleotides, the CDR3 is TGTGCCAGCAGCTTAGGATATCAGGGGCTTGTGAGGACTGAAGCTTTCTTT. Translation gives CASSLGYQGLVRTEAFF. The rearrangement joins TRBV11-2 to TRBJ1-1, with D possibly TRBD1 on 6 matching bases. V was clipped by 1 base and J by 5 bases, with 20 bases between them. There are 17 residues in the CDR3. Germline V lookup: CDR1 SGHAT, CDR2 FQNNGV.

The chain has TRBV5-1 and TRBJ1-3; tentatively, D is TRBD1 (5 bases). This CDR3 is 16 amino acids long. V dropped 2 bases and J dropped 0 bases, with 12 bases sitting between them. CDR1 and CDR2 from the germline V gene are SGHRS and YFSETQ. The CDR3 DNA is TGCGCCAGCAGCTTCTCTGACAGCTTCTCTGGAAACACCATATATTTT. Protein: CASSFSDSFSGNTIYF.

The sample holds a few counts of this clone. This chain links TRBV10-2 with TRBJ1-1; 8 bases are a match to TRBD1. Trimming cost V 7 bases and J 7 bases; bases outside gene matches: 8. This CDR3 comprises 13 residues. Germline V gene sequence: CDR1 WSHSY, CDR2 SAAADI. CDR3 sequence (DNA): TGCGCCAGCACCAGTAACAGGGGGAGTGAAGCTTTCTTT. Its protein product is CASTSNRGSEAFF.

The chain uses TRBV6-6 and TRBJ1-1; D call uncertain. CDR1 MNHNY and CDR2 SVGAGI come from the germline V gene (reference sequence). The V gene lost 0 bases and the J gene lost 11 bases, with 13 bases spanning the gap. This CDR3 is built from 13 residues. CDR3 DNA sequence: TGTGCCAGCAGTTACTCGTCACTTGGAGGCGCTTTCTTT. Translating it yields CASSYSSLGGAFF.

The genes are TRBV5-5 and TRBJ2-5; TRBD1 agrees at 11 bases. V gave up 6 bases and J gave up 9 bases; unmatched junction bases: 16. The germline V gene encodes CDR1 SGHKS and CDR2 YYEKEE (reference sequence). The CDR3 loop spans 16 amino acids. CDR3 sequence reads: CASTSLGQGGREAQYF. CDR3 sequence (DNA): TGTGCCAGCACTTCCTTGGGACAGGGGGGCCGGGAGGCCCAGTACTTC.

This clone was observed a handful of times. A far larger clone differs by one base, so this is likely a read error. The chain recombines TRBV29-1 with TRBJ2-3, with 12 bases fitting TRBD1. Germline trimming cut 6 bases from V and 4 bases from J; bases unmatched to any gene: 11. The CDR3 covers 16 residues. Germline V lookup: CDR1 SQVTM, CDR2 ANQGSEA. CDR3 in DNA: TGCAGCGTCTTGAAAGGGGACAGGGGGCTGTCAGATACGCAGTATTTT. Protein product: CSVLKGDRGLSDTQYF.